The sequence of this T cell receptor (beta chain) was determined in a study of shared clonotypes between healthy human individuals. The method was immunoSEQ multiplex PCR; TCRdb's version includes in-frame clones alone and lacks a portion of them. The table shows about 490,000 clones, with around three quarters occurring only once. In the case of this clone: Other DNA variants within this sample encode the same CDR3.

CDR1 and CDR2 from the germline V gene are SEHNR and FQNEAQ (reference sequence). This CDR3 region has 13 residues. V was pared by 3 bases and J by 4 bases, with 10 bases between. V usage is TRBV7-9 and J usage is TRBJ2-7; TRBD1 might be the D (6 bases). The receptor was derived from a middle-aged woman in good health. Some clones in this sample may be carry-over from other donors' samples. Sequenced material: PBMCs. The CDR3 spells CASSLAGVYEQYF. Here the CDR3 DNA reads TGTGCCAGCAGCTTGGCAGGGGTTTACGAGCAGTACTTC.